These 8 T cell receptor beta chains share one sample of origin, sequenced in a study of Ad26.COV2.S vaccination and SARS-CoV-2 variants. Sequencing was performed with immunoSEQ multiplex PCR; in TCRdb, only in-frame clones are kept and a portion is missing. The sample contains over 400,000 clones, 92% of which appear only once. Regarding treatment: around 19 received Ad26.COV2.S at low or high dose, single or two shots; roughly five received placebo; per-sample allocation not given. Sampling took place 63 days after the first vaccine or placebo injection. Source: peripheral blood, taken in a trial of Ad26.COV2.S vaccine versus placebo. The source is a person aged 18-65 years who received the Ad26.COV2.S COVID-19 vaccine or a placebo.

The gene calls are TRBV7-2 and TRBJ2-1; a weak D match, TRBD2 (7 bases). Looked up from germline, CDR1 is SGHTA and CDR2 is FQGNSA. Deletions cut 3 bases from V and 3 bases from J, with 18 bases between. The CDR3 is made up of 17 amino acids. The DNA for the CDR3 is TGTGCCAGCAGCTTGGCCGTGTGGGGGGGCCTCTACAATGAGCAGTTCTTC. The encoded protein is CASSLAVWGGLYNEQFF.

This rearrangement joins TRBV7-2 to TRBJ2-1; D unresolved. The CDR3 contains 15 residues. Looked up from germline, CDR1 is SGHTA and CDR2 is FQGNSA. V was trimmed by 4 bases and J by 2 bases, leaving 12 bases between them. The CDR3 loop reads CASSSTLGPYNEQFF. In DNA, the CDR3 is TGTGCCAGCAGCTCAACCCTAGGTCCCTACAATGAGCAGTTCTTC.

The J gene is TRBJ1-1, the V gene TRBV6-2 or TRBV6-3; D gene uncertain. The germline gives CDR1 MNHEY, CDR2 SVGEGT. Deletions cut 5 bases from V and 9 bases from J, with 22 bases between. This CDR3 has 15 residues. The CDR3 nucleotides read TGTGCCAGCAGTGCCGGCCCCCCGAGGGTTGGGAAAGCTTTCTTT. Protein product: CASSAGPPRVGKAFF.

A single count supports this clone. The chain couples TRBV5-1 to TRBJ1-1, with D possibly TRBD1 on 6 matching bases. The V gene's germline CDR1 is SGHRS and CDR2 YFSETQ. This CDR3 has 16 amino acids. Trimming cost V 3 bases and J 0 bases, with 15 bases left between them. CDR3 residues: CASSSTGLIMNTEAFF. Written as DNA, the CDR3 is TGCGCCAGCAGCTCCACAGGGTTAATCATGAACACTGAAGCTTTCTTT.

The CDR3 is CASRAGSVSDTQYF. CDR3 DNA sequence: TGTGCCAGTAGGGCCGGGTCTGTCTCAGATACGCAGTATTTT. The chain links TRBV19 to TRBJ2-3; D is undetermined. The germline V gene has CDR1 LNHDA and CDR2 SQIVND (reference sequence). CDR3 size: 14 residues. V dropped 6 bases and J dropped 4 bases, with 14 bases sitting between them.

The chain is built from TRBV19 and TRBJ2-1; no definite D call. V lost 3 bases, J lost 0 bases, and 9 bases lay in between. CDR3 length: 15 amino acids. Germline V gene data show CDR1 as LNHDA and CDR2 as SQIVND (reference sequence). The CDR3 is CASSIISGSYNEQFF. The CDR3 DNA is TGTGCCAGTAGTATTATTTCCGGCTCCTACAATGAGCAGTTCTTC. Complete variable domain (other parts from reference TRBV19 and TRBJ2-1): DGGITQSPKYLFRKEGQNVTLSCEQNLNHDAMYWYRQDPGQGLRLIYYSQIVNDFQKGDIAEGYSVSREKKESFPLTVTSAQKNPTAFYLCASSIISGSYNEQFFGPGTRLTVL.

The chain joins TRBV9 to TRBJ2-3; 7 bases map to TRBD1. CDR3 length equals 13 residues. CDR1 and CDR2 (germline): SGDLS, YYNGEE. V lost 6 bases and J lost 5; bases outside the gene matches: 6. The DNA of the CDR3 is TGTGCCAGCAACATTAGGGGGCTAGATACGCAGTATTTT. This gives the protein CASNIRGLDTQYF.

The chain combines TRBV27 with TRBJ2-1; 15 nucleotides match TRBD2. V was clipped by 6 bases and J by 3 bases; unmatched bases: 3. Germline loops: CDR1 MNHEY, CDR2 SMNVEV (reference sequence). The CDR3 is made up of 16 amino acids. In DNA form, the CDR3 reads TGTGCCAGCAGCCCGGGACTAGCGGGGGGCTACAATGAGCAGTTCTTC. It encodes CASSPGLAGGYNEQFF.